These T cell receptor beta chains were read from a single sample in a study of T-cell memory formation after mild COVID-19. Via MiXCR, TCRdb re-called the 5' RACE reads, giving one row per CDR3 protein. The sample has about 160,000 distinct CDR3 sequences, roughly a third seen once; the top ten hold around 12%. The sample taken for sequencing was PBMCs or a T cell subset sorted from them (not recorded which). The receptor set was obtained from an adult woman who had mild COVID-19 (a few samples of this study predate the infection). Cell type and time point are not known. The CDR3 runs from the conserved cysteine through the conserved F or W. The D gene is left open where the match is weak. Not all rows give a size; the values are once, few, many and, for expanded clones, a class.

CDR3 DNA: TGCGCCAGCAGCACCCGGACTGGGAACACTGAAGCTTTCTTT
CDR3 protein: CASSTRTGNTEAFF
clone size: -
D gene: -
J gene: TRBJ1-1
V gene: TRBV5-1

CDR3 DNA: TGTGCCAGCAGCCAAGGGGGACAGGGGGCAAGTCAGCCCCAGCATTTT
CDR3 protein: CASSQGGQGASQPQHF
clone size: -
D gene: TRBD1
J gene: TRBJ1-5
V gene: TRBV4-2

CDR3 DNA: TGTGCCAGCAGTATACAAGTAGGATTAGAGACCCAGTACTTC
CDR3 protein: CASSIQVGLETQYF
clone size: few
D gene: -
J gene: TRBJ2-5
V gene: TRBV12-3/TRBV12-4

CDR3 DNA: TGCAGTGCTAGGGCCCCCCCCTCCAGCTCCTACAATGAGCAGTTCTTC
CDR3 protein: CSARAPPSSSYNEQFF
clone size: few
D gene: -
J gene: TRBJ2-1
V gene: TRBV20-1

CDR3 DNA: TGTGCCAGCAGCCCGACTAGTCTCAATGAGCAGTTCTTC
CDR3 protein: CASSPTSLNEQFF
clone size: -
D gene: -
J gene: TRBJ2-1
V gene: TRBV4-2

CDR3 DNA: TGCAGCGTTGAAGTTCCCGTTGGGGTAGTGACTGAAGCTTTCTTT
CDR3 protein: CSVEVPVGVVTEAFF
clone size: few
D gene: -
J gene: TRBJ1-1
V gene: TRBV29-1

CDR3 DNA: TGCAGTGCTAGAGATCTTGACAGGGTTGGGAACCCCAATGAGCAGTTCTTC
CDR3 protein: CSARDLDRVGNPNEQFF
clone size: -
D gene: TRBD1
J gene: TRBJ2-1
V gene: TRBV20-1

CDR3 DNA: TGCGCCAGCAGTTCCTCACAGGGAGCTCCCTACGAGCAGTACTTC
CDR3 protein: CASSSSQGAPYEQYF
clone size: many
D gene: -
J gene: TRBJ2-7
V gene: TRBV5-1

CDR3 DNA: TGTGCCAGCAGCGGTGACACAGGGGACCCTGAAGCTTTCTTT
CDR3 protein: CASSGDTGDPEAFF
clone size: -
D gene: TRBD1
J gene: TRBJ1-1
V gene: TRBV7-8

CDR3 DNA: TGTGCCAGCAGCTTAAACTTTCGGGACAGGGGTGCCAAAAACATTCAGTACTTC
CDR3 protein: CASSLNFRDRGAKNIQYF
clone size: few
D gene: TRBD1
J gene: TRBJ2-4
V gene: TRBV7-9

CDR3 DNA: TGCGCCAGCAGCCAAGAGGGTGACCTGGGGCTCCCCCTCCACTTT
CDR3 protein: CASSQEGDLGLPLHF
clone size: few
D gene: -
J gene: TRBJ1-6
V gene: TRBV4-1

CDR3 DNA: TGTGCCAGCAGTTCCCGGGGGCTATTGGAGTTCTTC
CDR3 protein: CASSSRGLLEFF
clone size: few
D gene: -
J gene: TRBJ2-1
V gene: TRBV2

CDR3 DNA: TGTGCCAGCAGCCGGACCCGAGGAGGCACAGATACGCAGTATTTT
CDR3 protein: CASSRTRGGTDTQYF
clone size: -
D gene: -
J gene: TRBJ2-3
V gene: TRBV7-2

CDR3 DNA: TGCAGTGCTTTTATTGGGACAGGAACTGGTTCGTATGGCTACACCTTC
CDR3 protein: CSAFIGTGTGSYGYTF
clone size: -
D gene: TRBD1
J gene: TRBJ1-2
V gene: TRBV20-1

CDR3 DNA: TGTGCCAGCAGCTTAGGGGCAGCTTCACAGCAGTTCTTC
CDR3 protein: CASSLGAASQQFF
clone size: -
D gene: -
J gene: TRBJ2-1
V gene: TRBV13

CDR3 DNA: TGTGCCAGCTCAGCTGACAGGGGGTCTACTAACTATGGCTACACCTTC
CDR3 protein: CASSADRGSTNYGYTF
clone size: -
D gene: TRBD1
J gene: TRBJ1-2
V gene: TRBV18

CDR3 DNA: TGTGCCAGCAGTTCACTAGCGGGGGTCCTCGGGGAGCTGTTTTTT
CDR3 protein: CASSSLAGVLGELFF
clone size: -
D gene: TRBD2
J gene: TRBJ2-2
V gene: TRBV12-3/TRBV12-4